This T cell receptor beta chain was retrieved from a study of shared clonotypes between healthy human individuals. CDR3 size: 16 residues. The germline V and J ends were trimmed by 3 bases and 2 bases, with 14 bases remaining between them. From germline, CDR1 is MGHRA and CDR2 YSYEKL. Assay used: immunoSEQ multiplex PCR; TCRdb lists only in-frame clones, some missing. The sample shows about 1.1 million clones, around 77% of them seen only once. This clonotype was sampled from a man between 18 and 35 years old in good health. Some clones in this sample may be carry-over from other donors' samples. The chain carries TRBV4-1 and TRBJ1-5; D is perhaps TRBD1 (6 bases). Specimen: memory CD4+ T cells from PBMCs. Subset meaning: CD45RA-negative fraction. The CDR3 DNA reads TGCGCCAGCAGCCATCCTGGACAGAGACGCAATCAGCCCCAGCATTTT. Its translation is CASSHPGQRRNQPQHF.